This TCR beta chain derives from a study of spatial heterogeneity in lung cancer. Germline V gives CDR1 MDHEN, CDR2 SYDVKM. This CDR3 region has 16 residues. Trimming shortened V by 1 base and J by 1 base, and 13 bases separated the two germline ends. A distinct unique molecular identifier was carried by each TCR cDNA molecule. A single record per CDR3 protein comes from TCRdb applying MiXCR to the 5' RACE reads. The sample shows more than 95,000 distinct CDR3 sequences, about 12% of them seen only once. Sample time point: blood at routine non-recurrence follow-up after resection. Unsorted whole RNA of tumor, nontumor lung or frozen PBMC was sequenced.

The material sequenced was PBMCs, taken at follow-up. The sequence came from a male donor with early-stage non-small cell lung cancer. This chain uses TRBV28 with TRBJ1-2, with D perhaps TRBD1 (5 bases). Here the CDR3 reads CASSLFLRGSNYGYTF. The CDR3 DNA sequence: TGTGCCAGCAGTTTATTTCTGCGGGGGAGTAACTATGGCTACACCTTC.